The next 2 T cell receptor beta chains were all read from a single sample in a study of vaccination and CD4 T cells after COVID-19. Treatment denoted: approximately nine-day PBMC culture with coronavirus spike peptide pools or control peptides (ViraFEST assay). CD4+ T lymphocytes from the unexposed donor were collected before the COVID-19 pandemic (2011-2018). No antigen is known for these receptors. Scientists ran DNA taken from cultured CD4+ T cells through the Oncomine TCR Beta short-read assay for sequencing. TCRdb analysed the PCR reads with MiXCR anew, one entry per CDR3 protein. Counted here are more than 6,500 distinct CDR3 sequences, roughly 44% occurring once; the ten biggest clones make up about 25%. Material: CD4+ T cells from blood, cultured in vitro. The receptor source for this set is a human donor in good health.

Here the CDR3 reads CSAAKANEKLFF. The DNA for the CDR3 is TGCAGTGCCGCAAAGGCTAATGAAAAACTGTTTTTT. This chain uses TRBV20-1 with TRBJ1-4, with D hard to call. The CDR3 is 12 amino acids. V lost 6 bases, J lost 3 bases, and 8 bases lay in between. Germline V lookup: CDR1 DFQATT, CDR2 SNEGSKA (reference sequence).

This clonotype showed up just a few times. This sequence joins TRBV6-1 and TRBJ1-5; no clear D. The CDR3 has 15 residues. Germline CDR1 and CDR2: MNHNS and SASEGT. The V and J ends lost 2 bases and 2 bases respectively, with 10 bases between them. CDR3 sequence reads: CASSETQARNQPQHF. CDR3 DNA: TGTGCCAGCAGTGAAACTCAGGCCCGCAATCAGCCCCAGCATTTT.